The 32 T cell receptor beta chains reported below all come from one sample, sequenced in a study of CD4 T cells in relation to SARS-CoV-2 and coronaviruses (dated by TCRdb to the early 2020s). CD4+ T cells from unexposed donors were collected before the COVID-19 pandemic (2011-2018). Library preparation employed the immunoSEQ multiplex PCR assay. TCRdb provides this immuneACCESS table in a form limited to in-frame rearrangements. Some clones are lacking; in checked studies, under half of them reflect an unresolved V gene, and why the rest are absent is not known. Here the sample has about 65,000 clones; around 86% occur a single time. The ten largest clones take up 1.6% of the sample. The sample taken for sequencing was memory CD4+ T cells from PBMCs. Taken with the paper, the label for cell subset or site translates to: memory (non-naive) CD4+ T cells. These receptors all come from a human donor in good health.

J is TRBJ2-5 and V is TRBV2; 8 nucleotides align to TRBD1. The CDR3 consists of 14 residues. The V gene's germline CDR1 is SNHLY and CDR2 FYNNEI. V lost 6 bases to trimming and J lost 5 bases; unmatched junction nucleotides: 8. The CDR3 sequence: CASSPDRAGETQYF. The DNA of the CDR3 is TGTGCCAGCAGCCCGGACAGGGCGGGGGAGACCCAGTACTTC.

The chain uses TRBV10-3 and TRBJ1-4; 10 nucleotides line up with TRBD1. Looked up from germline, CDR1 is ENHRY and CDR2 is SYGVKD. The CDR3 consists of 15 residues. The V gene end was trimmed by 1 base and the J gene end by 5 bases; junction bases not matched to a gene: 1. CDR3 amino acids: CAISEWGQGNEKLFF. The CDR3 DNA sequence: TGTGCCATCAGTGAGTGGGGACAGGGGAATGAAAAACTGTTTTTT.

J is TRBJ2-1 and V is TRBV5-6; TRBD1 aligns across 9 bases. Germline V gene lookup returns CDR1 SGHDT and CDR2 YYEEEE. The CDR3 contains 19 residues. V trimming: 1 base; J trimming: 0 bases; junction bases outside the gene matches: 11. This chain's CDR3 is CASSLLGQGLINSYNEQFF. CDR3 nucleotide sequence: TGTGCCAGCAGCTTGTTGGGACAGGGCCTTATAAACTCCTACAATGAGCAGTTCTTC.

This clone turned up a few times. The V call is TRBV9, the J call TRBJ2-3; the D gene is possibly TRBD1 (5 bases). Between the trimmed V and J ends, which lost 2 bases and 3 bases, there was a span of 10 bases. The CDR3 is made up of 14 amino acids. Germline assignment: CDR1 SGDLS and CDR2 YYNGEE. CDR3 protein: CASSVQPGTDTQYF. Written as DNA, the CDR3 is TGTGCCAGCAGCGTCCAGCCAGGGACAGATACGCAGTATTTT.

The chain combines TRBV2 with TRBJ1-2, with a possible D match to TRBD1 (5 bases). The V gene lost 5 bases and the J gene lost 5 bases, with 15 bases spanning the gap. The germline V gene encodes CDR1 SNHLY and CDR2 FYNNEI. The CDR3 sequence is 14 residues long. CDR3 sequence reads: CASSLGTVGYGYTF. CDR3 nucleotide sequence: TGTGCCAGCAGTCTAGGGACGGTCGGGTATGGCTACACCTTC.

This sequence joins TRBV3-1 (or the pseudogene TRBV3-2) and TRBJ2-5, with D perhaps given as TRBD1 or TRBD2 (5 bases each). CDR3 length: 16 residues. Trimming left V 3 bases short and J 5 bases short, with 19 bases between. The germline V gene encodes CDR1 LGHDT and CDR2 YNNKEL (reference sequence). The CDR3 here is CASSHWTKGWGETQYF. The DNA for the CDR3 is TGTGCCAGCAGCCACTGGACAAAAGGGTGGGGGGAGACCCAGTACTTC.

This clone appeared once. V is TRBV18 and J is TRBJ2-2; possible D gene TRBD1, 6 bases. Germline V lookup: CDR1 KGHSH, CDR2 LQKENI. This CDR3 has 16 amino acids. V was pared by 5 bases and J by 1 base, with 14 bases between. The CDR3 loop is CASSSRQGRNTGELFF. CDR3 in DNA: TGTGCCAGCTCATCTAGGCAGGGGAGGAACACCGGGGAGCTGTTTTTT.

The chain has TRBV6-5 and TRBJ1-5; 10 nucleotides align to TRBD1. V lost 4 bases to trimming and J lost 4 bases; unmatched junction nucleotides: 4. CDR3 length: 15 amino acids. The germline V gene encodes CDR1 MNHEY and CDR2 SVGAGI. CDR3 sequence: CASSLRQGANQPQHF. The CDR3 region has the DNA TGTGCCAGCAGTTTGAGACAGGGGGCTAATCAGCCCCAGCATTTT.

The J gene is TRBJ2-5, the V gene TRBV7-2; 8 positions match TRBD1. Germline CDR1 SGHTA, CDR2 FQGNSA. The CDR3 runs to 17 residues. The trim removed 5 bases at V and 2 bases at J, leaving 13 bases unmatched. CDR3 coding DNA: TGTGCCAGCAGCCAGGAGGGCAGGGGGCTCGTACAAGAGACCCAGTACTTC. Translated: CASSQEGRGLVQETQYF.

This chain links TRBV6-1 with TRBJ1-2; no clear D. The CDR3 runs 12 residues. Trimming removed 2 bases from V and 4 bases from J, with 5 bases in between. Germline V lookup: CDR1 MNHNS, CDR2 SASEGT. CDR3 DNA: TGTGCCAGCAGTGAAAGCAGCTATGGCTACACCTTC. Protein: CASSESSYGYTF.

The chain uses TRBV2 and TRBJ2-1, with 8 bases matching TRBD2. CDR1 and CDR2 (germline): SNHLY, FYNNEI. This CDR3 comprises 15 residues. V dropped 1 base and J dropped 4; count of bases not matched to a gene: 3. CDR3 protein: CASSEGLAGYNEQFF. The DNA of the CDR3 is TGTGCCAGCAGTGAAGGGCTAGCGGGTTACAATGAGCAGTTCTTC.

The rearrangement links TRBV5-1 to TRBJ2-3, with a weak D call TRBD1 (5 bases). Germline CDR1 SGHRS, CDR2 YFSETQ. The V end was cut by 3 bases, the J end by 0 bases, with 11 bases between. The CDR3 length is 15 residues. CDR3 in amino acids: CASSSGHPSTDTQYF. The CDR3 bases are TGCGCCAGCAGCTCTGGACATCCTAGCACAGATACGCAGTATTTT.

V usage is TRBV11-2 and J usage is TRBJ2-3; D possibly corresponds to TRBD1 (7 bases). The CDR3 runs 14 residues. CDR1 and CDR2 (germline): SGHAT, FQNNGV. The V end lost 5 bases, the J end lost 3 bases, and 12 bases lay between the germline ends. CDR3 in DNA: TGTGCCAGCAGCGCGGGACAGCGGACAGATACGCAGTATTTT. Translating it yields CASSAGQRTDTQYF.

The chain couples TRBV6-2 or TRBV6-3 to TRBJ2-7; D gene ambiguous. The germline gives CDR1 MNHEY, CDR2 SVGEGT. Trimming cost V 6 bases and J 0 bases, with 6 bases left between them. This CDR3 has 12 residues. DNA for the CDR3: TGTGCCAGCAGCACGGACTCCTACGAGCAGTACTTC. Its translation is CASSTDSYEQYF.

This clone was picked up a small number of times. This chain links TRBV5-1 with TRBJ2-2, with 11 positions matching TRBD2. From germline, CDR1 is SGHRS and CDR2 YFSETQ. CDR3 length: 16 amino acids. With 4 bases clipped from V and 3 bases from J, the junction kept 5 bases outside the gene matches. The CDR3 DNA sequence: TGCGCCAGCAGCAAGCTAGCGGGAGGAGACACCGGGGAGCTGTTTTTT. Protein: CASSKLAGGDTGELFF.

The CDR3: CASSLESGRGISPLHF. The CDR3 bases are TGCGCCAGCAGCTTGGAGTCGGGCAGGGGCATTTCACCCCTCCACTTT. V and J are TRBV5-1 and TRBJ1-6; D perhaps matches TRBD1 (6 bases). The CDR3 is 16 amino acids. Trimming took off 0 bases at V and 9 bases at J, with 16 bases between the two ends. Germline V gene data show CDR1 as SGHRS and CDR2 as YFSETQ.

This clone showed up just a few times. The CDR3 here is CASSQDKPLAGWDNEQFF. CDR3 DNA: TGTGCCAGCAGCCAAGATAAGCCCCTAGCGGGGTGGGACAATGAGCAGTTCTTC. This chain links TRBV3-1 (or the pseudogene TRBV3-2) with TRBJ2-1; 9 bases are a match to TRBD2. Trimming at V came to 0 bases and at J to 5 bases, leaving 11 bases not matched to a gene. There are 18 residues in the CDR3. The germline V gene encodes CDR1 LGHDT and CDR2 YNNKEL (reference sequence).

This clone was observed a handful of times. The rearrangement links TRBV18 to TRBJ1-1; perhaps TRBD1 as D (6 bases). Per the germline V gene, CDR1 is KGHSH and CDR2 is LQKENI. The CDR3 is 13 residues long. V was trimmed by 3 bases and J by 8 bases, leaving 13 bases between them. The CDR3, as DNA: TGTGCCAGCTCACCGCTTCGGACAGACGAAGCTTTCTTT. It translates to CASSPLRTDEAFF.

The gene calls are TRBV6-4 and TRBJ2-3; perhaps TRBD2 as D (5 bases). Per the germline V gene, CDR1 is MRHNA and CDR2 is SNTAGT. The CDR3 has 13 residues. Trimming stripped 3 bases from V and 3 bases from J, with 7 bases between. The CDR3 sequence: CASSEEETDTQYF. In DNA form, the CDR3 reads TGTGCCAGCAGTGAGGAGGAGACAGATACGCAGTATTTT.

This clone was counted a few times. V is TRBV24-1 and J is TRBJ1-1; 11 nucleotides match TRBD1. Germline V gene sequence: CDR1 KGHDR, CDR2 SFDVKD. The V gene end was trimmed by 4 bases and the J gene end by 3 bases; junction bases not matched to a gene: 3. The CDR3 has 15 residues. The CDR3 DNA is TGTGCCACCAGTGACTCGGGACAGGGGGACACTGAAGCTTTCTTT. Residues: CATSDSGQGDTEAFF.

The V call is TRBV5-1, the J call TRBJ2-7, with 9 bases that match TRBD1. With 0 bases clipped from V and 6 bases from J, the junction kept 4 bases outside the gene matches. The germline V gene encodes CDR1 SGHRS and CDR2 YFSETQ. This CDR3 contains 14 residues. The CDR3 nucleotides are TGCGCCAGCAGCTTGGGACAGGGGGGAGGCGAGCAGTACTTC. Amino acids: CASSLGQGGGEQYF.

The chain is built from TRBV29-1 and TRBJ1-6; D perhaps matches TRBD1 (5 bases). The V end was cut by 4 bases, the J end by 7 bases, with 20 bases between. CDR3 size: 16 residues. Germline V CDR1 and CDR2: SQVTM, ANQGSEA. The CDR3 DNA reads TGCAGCGTTGTCTTGGTTTCCACAGGTCGGAATTCACCCCTCCACTTT. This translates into CSVVLVSTGRNSPLHF.

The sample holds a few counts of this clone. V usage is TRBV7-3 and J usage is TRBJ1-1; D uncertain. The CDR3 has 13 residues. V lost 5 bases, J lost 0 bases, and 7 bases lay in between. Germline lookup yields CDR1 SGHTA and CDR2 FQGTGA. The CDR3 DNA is TGTGCCAGCAGCCAACATCTGAACACTGAAGCTTTCTTT. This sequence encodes CASSQHLNTEAFF. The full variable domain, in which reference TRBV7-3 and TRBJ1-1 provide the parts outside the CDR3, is GAGVSQTPSNKVTEKGKYVELRCDPISGHTALYWYRQSLGQGPEFLIYFQGTGAADDSGLPNDRFFAVRPEGSVSTLKIQRTERGDSAVYLCASSQHLNTEAFFGQGTRLTVV.

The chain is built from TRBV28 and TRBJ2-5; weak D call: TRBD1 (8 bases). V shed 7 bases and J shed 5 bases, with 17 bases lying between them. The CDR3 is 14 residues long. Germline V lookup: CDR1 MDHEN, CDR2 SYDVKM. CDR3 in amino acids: CASNGQGGIETQYF. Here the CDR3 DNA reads TGTGCCAGCAACGGACAGGGAGGGATCGAGACCCAGTACTTC.

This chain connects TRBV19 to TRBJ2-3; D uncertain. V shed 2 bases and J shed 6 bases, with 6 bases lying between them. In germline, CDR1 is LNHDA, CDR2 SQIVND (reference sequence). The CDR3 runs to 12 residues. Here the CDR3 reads CASSIRPDTQYF. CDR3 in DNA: TGTGCCAGTAGTATAAGGCCCGATACGCAGTATTTT.

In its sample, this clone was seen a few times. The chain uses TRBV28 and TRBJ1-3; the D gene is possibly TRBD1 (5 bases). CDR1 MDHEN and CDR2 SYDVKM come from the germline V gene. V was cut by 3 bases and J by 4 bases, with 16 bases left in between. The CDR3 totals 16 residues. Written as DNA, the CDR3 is TGTGCCAGCAGTTTGTATGTCGGCAGGGTAGGAAACACCATATATTTT. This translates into CASSLYVGRVGNTIYF.

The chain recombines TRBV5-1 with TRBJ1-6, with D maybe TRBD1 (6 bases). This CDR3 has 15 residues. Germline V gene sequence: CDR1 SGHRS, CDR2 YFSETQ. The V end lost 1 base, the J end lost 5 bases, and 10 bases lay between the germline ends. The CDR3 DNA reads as TGCGCCAGCAGCTTGTCGGGGGGCGATAATTCACCCCTCCACTTT. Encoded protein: CASSLSGGDNSPLHF. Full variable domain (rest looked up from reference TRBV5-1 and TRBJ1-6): KAGVTQTPRYLIKTRGQQVTLSCSPISGHRSVSWYQQTPGQGLQFLFEYFSETQRNKGNFPGRFSGRQFSNSRSEMNVSTLELGDSALYLCASSLSGGDNSPLHFGNGTRLTVT.

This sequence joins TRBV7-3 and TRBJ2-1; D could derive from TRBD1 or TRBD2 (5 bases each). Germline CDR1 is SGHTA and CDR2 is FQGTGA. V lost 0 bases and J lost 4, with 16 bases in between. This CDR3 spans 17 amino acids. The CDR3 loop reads CASSLTHGAGTYNEQFF. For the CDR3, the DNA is TGTGCCAGCAGCTTAACGCACGGAGCAGGGACGTACAATGAGCAGTTCTTC.

The CDR3: CASSTTVTFTDTQYF. The CDR3 DNA reads as TGCGCCAGCAGCACGACCGTTACCTTCACAGATACGCAGTATTTT. This chain joins TRBV5-1 and TRBJ2-3, with D uncertain. With 4 bases removed from V and 2 bases from J, the gap between germline ends came to 14 bases. Germline values: CDR1 SGHRS, CDR2 YFSETQ. The CDR3 is 15 residues long. The whole variable domain, filled in from reference TRBV5-1 and TRBJ2-3, reads KAGVTQTPRYLIKTRGQQVTLSCSPISGHRSVSWYQQTPGQGLQFLFEYFSETQRNKGNFPGRFSGRQFSNSRSEMNVSTLELGDSALYLCASSTTVTFTDTQYFGPGTRLTVL.

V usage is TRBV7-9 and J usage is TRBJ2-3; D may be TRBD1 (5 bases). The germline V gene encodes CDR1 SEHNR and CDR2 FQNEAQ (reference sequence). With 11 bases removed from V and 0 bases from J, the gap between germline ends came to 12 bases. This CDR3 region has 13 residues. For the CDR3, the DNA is TGTGCCCTCCAGGGCATTAGCACAGATACGCAGTATTTT. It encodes CALQGISTDTQYF.

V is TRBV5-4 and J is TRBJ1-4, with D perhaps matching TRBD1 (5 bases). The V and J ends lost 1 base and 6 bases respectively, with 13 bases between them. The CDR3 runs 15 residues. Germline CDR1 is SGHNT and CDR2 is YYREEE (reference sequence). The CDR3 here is CASSLLSGGDEKLFF. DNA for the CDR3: TGTGCCAGCAGCTTGTTGTCGGGGGGTGATGAAAAACTGTTTTTT.

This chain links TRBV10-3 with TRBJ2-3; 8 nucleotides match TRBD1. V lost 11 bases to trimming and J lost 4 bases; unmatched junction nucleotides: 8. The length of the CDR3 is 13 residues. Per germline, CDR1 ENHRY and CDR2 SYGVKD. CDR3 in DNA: TGTGCCGTGTATGGACAGGGATCAGATACGCAGTATTTT. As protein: CAVYGQGSDTQYF.